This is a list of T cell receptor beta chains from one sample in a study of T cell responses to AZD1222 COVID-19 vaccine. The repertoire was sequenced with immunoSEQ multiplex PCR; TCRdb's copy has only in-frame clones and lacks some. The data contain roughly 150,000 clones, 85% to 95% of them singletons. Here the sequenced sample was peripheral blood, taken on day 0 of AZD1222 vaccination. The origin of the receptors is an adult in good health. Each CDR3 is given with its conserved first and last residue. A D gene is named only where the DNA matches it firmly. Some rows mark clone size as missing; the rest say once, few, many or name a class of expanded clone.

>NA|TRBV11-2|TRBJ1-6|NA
TGTGCCAGCAGCTTATCCGGAAGCTCCTATAATTCACCCCTCCACTTT
CASSLSGSSYNSPLHF
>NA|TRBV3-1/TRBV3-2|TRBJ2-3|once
TGTGCCAGCAGCCAGCAGGGAACAGATACGCAGTATTTT
CASSQQGTDTQYF
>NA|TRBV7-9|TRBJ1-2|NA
TGTGCCAGCAGCTTAATTTCGCGGATCGACTATGGCTACACCTTC
CASSLISRIDYGYTF
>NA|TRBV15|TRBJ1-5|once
TGTGCCACCAGCAGAGATCGTGGGATAGGGTATCAGCCCCAGCATTTT
CATSRDRGIGYQPQHF
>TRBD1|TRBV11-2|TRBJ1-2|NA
TGTGCCAGCAGCCTCCTACCCACAGGGGACTATGGCTACACCTTC
CASSLLPTGDYGYTF
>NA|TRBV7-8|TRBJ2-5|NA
TGTGCCAGCAGTGGCGGATCCGAGACCCAGTACTTC
CASSGGSETQYF
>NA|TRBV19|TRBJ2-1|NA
TGTGCCAGTAGTATAGCCTGGGAGGTGCCGTTCTTC
CASSIAWEVPFF
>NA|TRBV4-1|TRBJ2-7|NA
TGCGCCAGCAGCCAAGACAGGGGTGCGAGAGAGCAGTACTTC
CASSQDRGAREQYF
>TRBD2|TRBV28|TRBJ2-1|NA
TGTGCCAGCAGTCTGGAAGCGGGAGGGCGATCCTACAATGAGCAGTTCTTC
CASSLEAGGRSYNEQFF
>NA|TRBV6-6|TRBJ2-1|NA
TGTGCCAGCACTCAGGGGGGTCATGAGCAGTTCTTC
CASTQGGHEQFF
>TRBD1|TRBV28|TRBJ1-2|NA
TGTGCCAGCACCAGTTGGGCGGGACAGGCCTATGGCTACACCTTC
CASTSWAGQAYGYTF
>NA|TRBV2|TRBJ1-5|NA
TGTGCCAGCAGTGAAATTCTGATCAGTAGCAATCAGCCCCAGCATTTT
CASSEILISSNQPQHF
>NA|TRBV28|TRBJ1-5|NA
TGTGCCAGCAGTTTACTCCCAGCCCCCAATCAGCCCCAGCATTTT
CASSLLPAPNQPQHF
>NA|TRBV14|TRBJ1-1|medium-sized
TGTGCCAGCAGCCAAGCCTTCGGGTCTCGGAACACTGAAGCTTTCTTT
CASSQAFGSRNTEAFF
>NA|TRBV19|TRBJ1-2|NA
TGTGCCAGTAGTATGCTAACCCGGGACTCTAAAAGAGTGGACTATGGCTACACCTTC
CASSMLTRDSKRVDYGYTF
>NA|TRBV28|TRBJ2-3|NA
TGTGCCAGCAGTTTCTCCGGGATTCCAGATACGCAGTATTTT
CASSFSGIPDTQYF
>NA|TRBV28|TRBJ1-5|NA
TGTGCCAGCAGTCATACCCCAGGGGCCACGGATCAGCCCCAGCATTTT
CASSHTPGATDQPQHF
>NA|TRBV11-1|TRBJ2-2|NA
TGTGCCAGCAGCTATACACTGAACACCGGGGAGCTGTTTTTT
CASSYTLNTGELFF
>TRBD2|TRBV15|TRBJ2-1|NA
TGTGCCACCGATTCCAAGCGGGGGGAGCAGTTCTTC
CATDSKRGEQFF
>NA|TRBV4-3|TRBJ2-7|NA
TGCGCCAGCAGCTCCGGGACTCGAGGCGAGCAGTACTTC
CASSSGTRGEQYF
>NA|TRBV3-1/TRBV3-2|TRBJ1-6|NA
TGTGCCAGCAGCCAAGCCCCAGAGAATTCACCCCTCCACTTT
CASSQAPENSPLHF
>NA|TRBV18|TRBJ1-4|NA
TGTGCCAGCTCTCGCTCTATGAGTGGTGAAAAACTGTTTTTT
CASSRSMSGEKLFF
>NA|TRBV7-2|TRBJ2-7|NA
TGTGCCAGCAGCTTAGTCCCGGGACCCTACGAGCAGTACTTC
CASSLVPGPYEQYF
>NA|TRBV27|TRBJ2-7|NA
TGTGCCAGCAGTTTGATTGGCAGGTCCTACGAGCAGTACTTC
CASSLIGRSYEQYF
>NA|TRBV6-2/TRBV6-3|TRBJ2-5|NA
TGTGCCAGCAGTTACTGGGCTATGGAGACCCAGTACTTC
CASSYWAMETQYF
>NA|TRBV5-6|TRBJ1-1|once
TGTGCCAGCAGCTTGGACAGGTCGGTCCCTGAAGCTTTCTTT
CASSLDRSVPEAFF
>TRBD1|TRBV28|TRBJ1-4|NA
TGTGCCAGCAGTTTAGGGACAGGGGATGAAAAACTGTTTTTT
CASSLGTGDEKLFF
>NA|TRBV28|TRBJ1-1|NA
TGTGCCAGCAGAGGGTTGAACACTGAAGCTTTCTTT
CASRGLNTEAFF
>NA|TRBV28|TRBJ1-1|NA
TGTGCCAGCAGTCCGTCGGGGGGTAGCACTGAAGCTTTCTTT
CASSPSGGSTEAFF
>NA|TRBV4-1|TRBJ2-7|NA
TGCGCCAGCAGCCAAATGCAGGGACTCTCCTACGAGCAGTACTTC
CASSQMQGLSYEQYF
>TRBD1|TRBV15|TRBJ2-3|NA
TGTGCCACCAGCAGAGATCGACAGGGGTTGACAGATACGCAGTATTTT
CATSRDRQGLTDTQYF
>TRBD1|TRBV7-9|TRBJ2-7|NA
TGTGCCAGCAGCTCTTTAAAAACAGGGGAATCGGATAAGCAGTACTTC
CASSSLKTGESDKQYF
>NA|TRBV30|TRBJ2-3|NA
TGTGCCTGGAAAAGCGACAGGACAGATACGCAGTATTTT
CAWKSDRTDTQYF
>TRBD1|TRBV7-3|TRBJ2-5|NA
TGTGCCAGCAGCCGTAACAGGGGGGAGACCCAGTACTTC
CASSRNRGETQYF
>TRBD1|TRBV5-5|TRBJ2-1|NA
TGTGCCAGCATCACCAGACAGGGGATAGATGAGCAGTTCTTC
CASITRQGIDEQFF
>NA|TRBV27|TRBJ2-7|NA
TGTGCCAGCAGAACGGGTTTGCGGGAGCAGTACTTC
CASRTGLREQYF
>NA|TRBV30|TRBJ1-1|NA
TGTGCCTGGAGAACAGGGATGGGTGTGAACACTGAAGCTTTCTTT
CAWRTGMGVNTEAFF
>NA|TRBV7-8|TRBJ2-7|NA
TGTGCCAGCAGCTTACGTTTCGGAACCTACGAGCAGTACTTC
CASSLRFGTYEQYF
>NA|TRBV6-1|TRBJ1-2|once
TGTGCCAGCAGTGAAGGGGCACTCTATGGCTACACCTTC
CASSEGALYGYTF
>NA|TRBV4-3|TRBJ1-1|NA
TGCGCCAGCAGCCAAGATCGGGTGTTGAACACTGAAGCTTTCTTT
CASSQDRVLNTEAFF
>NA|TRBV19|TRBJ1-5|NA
TGTGCCAGTAGGTGGGGGGAAACGGGGCAGCCCCAGCATTTT
CASRWGETGQPQHF
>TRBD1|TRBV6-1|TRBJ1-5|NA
TGTGCCAGCAGTGAATCAGGGGGCGATCAGCCCCAGCATTTT
CASSESGGDQPQHF
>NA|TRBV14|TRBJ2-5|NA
TGTGCCAGCAGCCAAGGCCAAGAGACCCAGTACTTC
CASSQGQETQYF
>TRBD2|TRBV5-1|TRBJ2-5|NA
TGCGCCACTCGGGGGGGCCAGGAGACCCAGTACTTC
CATRGGQETQYF
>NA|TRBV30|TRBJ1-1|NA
TGTGCCTGGGGTATGAACACTGAAGCTTTCTTT
CAWGMNTEAFF
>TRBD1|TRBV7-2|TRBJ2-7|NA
TGTGCCAGCAGCTTAGGAGGGGACAGGGCCTACGAGCAGTACTTC
CASSLGGDRAYEQYF
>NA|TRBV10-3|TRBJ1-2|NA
TGTGCCATCAGTGGGACGGGGGATGGCTACACCTTC
CAISGTGDGYTF
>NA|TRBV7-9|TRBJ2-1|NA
TGTGCCAGCAGAAATCCCGGTCTCGGGGAGAGCTCCTACAATGAGCAGTTCTTC
CASRNPGLGESSYNEQFF
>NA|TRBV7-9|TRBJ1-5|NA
TGTGCCAGCAGCGGGATGGGGGGTAACCAGCCCCAGCATTTT
CASSGMGGNQPQHF
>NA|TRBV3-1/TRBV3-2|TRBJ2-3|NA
TGTGCCAGCAGCCAAGGGCTCAGAGCCCAGGCGGGGGATACGCAGTATTTT
CASSQGLRAQAGDTQYF
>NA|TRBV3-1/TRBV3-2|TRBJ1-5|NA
TGTGCCAGCAGCCAAGTTGGGGATCAGCCCCAGCATTTT
CASSQVGDQPQHF
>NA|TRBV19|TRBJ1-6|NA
TGTGCCAGTAGTTTATTGGATAATTCACCCCTCCACTTT
CASSLLDNSPLHF
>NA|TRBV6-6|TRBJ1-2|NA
TGTGCCAGCAGTCTTTGGGCTTCCAACGGTGGCTACACCTTC
CASSLWASNGGYTF
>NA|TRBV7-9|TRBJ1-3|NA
TGTGCCAGCAGCTTAGCCGGGACACGGACGACAGGAAACACCATATATTTT
CASSLAGTRTTGNTIYF
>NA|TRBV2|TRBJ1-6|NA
TGTGCCAGCAGCGGACGTCTCGGGTCACCCCTCCACTTT
CASSGRLGSPLHF
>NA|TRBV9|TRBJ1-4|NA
TGTGCCAGCAGCGTCCAAGCAACTAATGAAAAACTGTTTTTT
CASSVQATNEKLFF
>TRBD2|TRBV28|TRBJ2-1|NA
TGTGCCATCCCGGCGGAGAGCGGGATTAGGGGTGAGCAGTTCTTC
CAIPAESGIRGEQFF
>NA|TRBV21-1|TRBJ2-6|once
TGTGCCAGCAGCAAAGTACGTAACTTCTACTCTGGGGCCAACGTCCTGACTTTC
CASSKVRNFYSGANVLTF
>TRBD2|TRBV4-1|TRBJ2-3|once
TGCGCCAGCAGCCCCCTAGCGGCCCCTAATACGCAGTATTTT
CASSPLAAPNTQYF